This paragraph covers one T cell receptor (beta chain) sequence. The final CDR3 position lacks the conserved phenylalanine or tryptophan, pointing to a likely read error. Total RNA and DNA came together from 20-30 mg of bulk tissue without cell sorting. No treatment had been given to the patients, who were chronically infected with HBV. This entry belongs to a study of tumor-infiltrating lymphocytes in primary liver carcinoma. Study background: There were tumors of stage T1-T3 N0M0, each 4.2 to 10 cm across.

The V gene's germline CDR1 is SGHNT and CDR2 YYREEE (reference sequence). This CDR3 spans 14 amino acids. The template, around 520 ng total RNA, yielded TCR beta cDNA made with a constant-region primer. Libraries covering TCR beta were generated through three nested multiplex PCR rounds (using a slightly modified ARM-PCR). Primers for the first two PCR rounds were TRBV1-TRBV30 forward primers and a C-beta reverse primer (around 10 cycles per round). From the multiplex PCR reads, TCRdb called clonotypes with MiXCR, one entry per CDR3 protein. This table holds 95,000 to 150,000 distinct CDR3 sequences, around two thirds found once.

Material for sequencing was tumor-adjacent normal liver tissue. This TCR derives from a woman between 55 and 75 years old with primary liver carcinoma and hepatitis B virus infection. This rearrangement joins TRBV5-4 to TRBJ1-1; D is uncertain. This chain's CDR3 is CDSSLRYLNTEAFL. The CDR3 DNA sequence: TGTGACAGCAGCTTGAGGTACTTGAACACTGAAGCTTTCCTT.